At least ten counts were recorded for the clone carrying this T cell receptor (beta chain). The antigen remains undetermined. Mismatch with germline at one junction end may stem from a read error. Germline V gives CDR1 SNHLY, CDR2 FYNNEI. This CDR3 region has 15 residues. The data were taken from a study of T cells in Graves' hyperthyroidism and ophthalmopathy. Across the study: Peripheral blood samples were taken at initial diagnosis, prior to any treatment. Study-wide points: Most thyroid clonotypes that were expanded above 0.001 also turned up in blood.

RNA transcripts were the template for amplifying TCR beta CDR3 regions. TCR CDR3 regions were first amplified by RT-PCR with HTBI primers. MiXCR was run by TCRdb on the multiplex PCR reads, yielding one entry per CDR3 protein. The sample carries about 130,000 distinct CDR3 sequences, about 20% recorded once. The study enrolled patients aged 18 to 65 with newly diagnosed hyperthyroidism of under 2 months' duration. A patient was excluded if there was uncontrolled infection, other autoimmune disease, pregnancy or lactation. This TCR was sampled from a woman aged 45-59 years with Graves' hyperthyroidism that later progressed to Graves' ophthalmopathy. The V call is TRBV2, the J call TRBJ1-1; 10 nucleotides match TRBD1. Sequencing was performed on blood. The CDR3 coding sequence is TGTGCCAGCAGTCGACAGGGGGCAAAGAACGCTGAAGCTTTCTTT. It specifies CASSRQGAKNAEAFF.